One and the same sample provided the 13 T cell receptor beta chains below, sequenced in a study of human T cells and chemical hapten exposure. In the library, unique molecular identifiers were attached to individual cDNA molecules. Using its own MiXCR run on the reads, TCRdb lists one record per CDR3 protein. The sample contains about 120,000 distinct CDR3 sequences, 8% to 9.5% of which appear only once. The starting material, unfractionated whole blood, was used for total RNA extraction. Specimen: whole blood. The receptors originated from a human donor in good health. Some clones in this sample may be carry-over from other donors' samples.

The chain carries TRBV5-1 and TRBJ2-2; D is ambiguous. CDR3 size: 12 residues. From germline, CDR1 is SGHRS and CDR2 YFSETQ. Trimming took off 6 bases at V and 6 bases at J, with 9 bases between the two ends. Here the CDR3 reads CASTKDSGELFF. The CDR3 DNA is TGCGCCAGCACCAAAGATTCCGGGGAGCTGTTTTTT.

This clonotype has ten or more counts. V is TRBV9 and J is TRBJ2-2; D remains unclear. V was cut by 0 bases and J by 0 bases, with 3 bases left in between. In germline, CDR1 is SGDLS, CDR2 YYNGEE. The CDR3 length is 14 residues. The CDR3 reads CASSVGTNTGELFF. DNA of the CDR3: TGTGCCAGCAGCGTAGGTACGAACACCGGGGAGCTGTTTTTT.

The chain recombines TRBV12-5 with TRBJ2-3; D is perhaps TRBD2 (6 bases). Germline values: CDR1 LGHNT, CDR2 FRNRAP. The CDR3 loop spans 15 amino acids. V lost 5 bases and J 2 bases, leaving 14 bases between the germline ends. CDR3 in amino acids: CASGAGTRNTDTQYF. DNA for the CDR3: TGTGCTAGTGGTGCGGGGACGCGAAACACAGATACGCAGTATTTT.

A remark on this clonotype: Germline and junction disagree at one end, which may indicate a read error. The chain uses TRBV20-1 and TRBJ2-7, with 12 bases that match TRBD2. CDR3 length: 16 amino acids. Germline loops: CDR1 DFQATT, CDR2 SNEGSKA (reference sequence). The CDR3 reads CSAGDLLAGGWYEQYF. CDR3 bases: TGCAGTGCTGGAGATCTACTAGCGGGAGGCTGGTACGAGCAGTACTTC.

This clonotype came up many times. This chain links TRBV7-9 with TRBJ1-4, with D unclear. Germline loops: CDR1 SEHNR, CDR2 FQNEAQ (reference sequence). The CDR3 covers 13 residues. Trimming took off 2 bases at V and 3 bases at J, with 4 bases between the two ends. This CDR3 reads CASSLQSNEKLFF. For the CDR3, the DNA is TGTGCCAGCAGCTTACAGTCTAATGAAAAACTGTTTTTT.

This clonotype was detected a few times. V gene TRBV7-2 combines with J gene TRBJ2-7; TRBD2 matches at 12 bases. The trim removed 1 base at V and 3 bases at J, leaving 7 bases unmatched. The CDR3 spans 17 residues. Germline CDR1 SGHTA, CDR2 FQGNSA. The CDR3 protein is CASSLVRTSGTIYEQYF. The CDR3 region has the DNA TGTGCCAGCAGCTTAGTGAGGACTAGCGGGACTATCTACGAGCAGTACTTC.

Only a few counts were recorded for this clonotype. The chain combines TRBV14 with TRBJ2-3, with a tentative D call TRBD2 (6 bases). The CDR3 runs to 16 residues. Trimming stripped 1 base from V and 4 bases from J, with 15 bases between. The germline gives CDR1 SGHDN, CDR2 FVKESK. The CDR3, as DNA: TGTGCCAGCAGCCAAGGATTACGGGAGCCGGCAGATACGCAGTATTTT. Amino acid sequence: CASSQGLREPADTQYF.

This clonotype was observed a few times. The genes are TRBV7-9 and TRBJ2-6; D uncertain. The CDR3 is 16 amino acids. V was clipped by 5 bases and J by 0 bases, with 11 bases between them. Germline V CDR1 and CDR2: SEHNR, FQNEAQ (reference sequence). DNA of the CDR3: TGTGCCAGCAGCCCGAAGAGCACCTCTGGGGCCAACGTCCTGACTTTC. Protein sequence: CASSPKSTSGANVLTF.

In its sample, this clonotype was seen many times. This chain uses TRBV12-3 or TRBV12-4 with TRBJ2-2; the D gene is possibly TRBD1 (6 bases). V was cut by 6 bases and J by 3 bases, with 11 bases left in between. The CDR3 consists of 14 residues. As DNA, the CDR3 is TGTGCCAGCAGCCTGGACAGATACACCGGGGAGCTGTTTTTT. Protein: CASSLDRYTGELFF.

At least ten counts were recorded for this clonotype. The genes are TRBV6-5 and TRBJ1-6; 9 bases align to TRBD1. V shed 3 bases and J 10 bases; nucleotides not matched to a gene: 10. The germline gives CDR1 MNHEY, CDR2 SVGAGI. There are 16 residues in the CDR3. The CDR3 region is CASSYGGGQGYSPLHF. CDR3 nucleotide sequence: TGTGCCAGCAGTTATGGGGGAGGACAGGGGTACTCACCCCTCCACTTT.

This clonotype was found a few times. The chain combines TRBV7-9 with TRBJ2-2; 9 positions agree with TRBD1. The CDR3 runs 15 residues. Germline CDR1 is SEHNR and CDR2 is FQNEAQ (reference sequence). V gave up 5 bases and J gave up 3 bases; unmatched junction bases: 4. The chain's CDR3 is CASSEQGAHTGELFF. The CDR3 nucleotides are TGTGCCAGCAGCGAACAGGGGGCGCACACCGGGGAGCTGTTTTTT.

This clonotype was detected ten times or more. This sequence joins TRBV6-2 or TRBV6-3 and TRBJ1-1; 7 positions agree with TRBD1. In germline, CDR1 is MNHEY, CDR2 SVGEGT. This CDR3 comprises 16 residues. After removal of 6 bases from V and 3 bases from J, the junction contained 13 bases not matched to a gene. CDR3 nucleotide sequence: TGTGCCAGCAGGCCTCTGTTGACAGGGAAAGACACTGAAGCTTTCTTT. Translated, it gives CASRPLLTGKDTEAFF.

The chain is built from TRBV12-3 or TRBV12-4 and TRBJ2-5, with D perhaps TRBD1 (5 bases). V gave up 3 bases and J gave up 1 base, with 9 bases separating them. The CDR3 length is 14 residues. The DNA of the CDR3 is TGTGCCAGCAGTTTCGAGACAGTCCAAGAGACCCAGTACTTC. Translated, it gives CASSFETVQETQYF.